The sequence of this TCR beta chain was determined in a study of cytomegalovirus exposure and HLA in healthy donors. A note on this clone: Its target is not known.

V lost 3 bases, J lost 0 bases, and 7 bases stayed unmatched. This CDR3 has 16 amino acids. From germline, CDR1 is KGHSH and CDR2 LQKENI. General observations from the study: Available immune exposure information was restricted to CMV serostatus only. Reported findings show TCR beta sequences accurately forecast HLA-A and HLA-B alleles in most subjects. A few CMV-associated chains proved CMV antigen-specific in vitro.

The PCR made use of 60 Vbeta and 13 Jbeta primers. Method: immunoSEQ multiplex PCR; TCRdb's copy keeps in-frame clones and lacks some. Of approximately 160,000 clones listed, more than 60% were seen once; the top ten hold 1.4%. This clonotype was sampled from a woman in her 30s in good health and CMV-seropositive. The chain uses TRBV18 and TRBJ1-1; 7 bases map to TRBD1. Sequenced material: PBMCs. CDR3 sequence reads: CASSPSSTGMNTEAFF. In DNA, the CDR3 is TGTGCCAGCTCACCCTCCTCGACAGGGATGAACACTGAAGCTTTCTTT. The whole variable domain, filled in from reference TRBV18 and TRBJ1-1, reads NAGVMQNPRHLVRRRGQEARLRCSPMKGHSHVYWYRQLPEEGLKFMVYLQKENIIDESGMPKERFSAEFPKEGPSILRIQQVVRGDSAAYFCASSPSSTGMNTEAFFGQGTRLTVV.